The rows below give T cell receptor beta chains drawn from one sample of a study of shared clonotypes between healthy human individuals. Assay: immunoSEQ multiplex PCR; the TCRdb copy retains only in-frame clones and omits some. The repertoire consists of some 2,000,000 clones, with around 95% occurring once and the leading ten covering under 0.15%. Specimen: naive CD4+ T cells sorted from blood. The receptors were sampled from a man between 18 and 35 years old in good health. CDR3s include the opening cysteine and the closing phenylalanine or tryptophan. A D gene is named only where the DNA matches it firmly. Clone size is shown for a subset of rows, as once, few, many or a class of expanded clone.

abundance	v_gene	j_gene	d_gene	CDR3aa	CDR3nt
-	TRBV2	TRBJ1-5	-	CASRSGREPQHF	TGTGCCAGCAGATCTGGGAGAGAGCCCCAGCATTTT
-	TRBV19	TRBJ1-2	TRBD1	CASSTDRAVSYGYTF	TGTGCCAGTAGTACAGACAGGGCGGTTTCCTATGGCTACACCTTC
-	TRBV15	TRBJ1-5	-	CATSYGTGGNQPQHF	TGTGCCACCAGCTACGGGACTGGGGGCAATCAGCCCCAGCATTTT
-	TRBV6-4	TRBJ1-1	TRBD1	CASSGQGAELAFF	TGTGCCAGCAGTGGACAGGGGGCAGAGTTAGCTTTCTTT
-	TRBV30	TRBJ2-7	-	CAWGHGRIYEQYF	TGTGCCTGGGGACATGGGAGGATCTACGAGCAGTACTTC
-	TRBV4-3	TRBJ1-6	-	CASSQGGLFNSPLHF	TGCGCCAGCAGCCAAGGGGGTCTTTTTAATTCACCCCTCCACTTT
-	TRBV6-5	TRBJ2-3	-	CASSPRYLDTQYF	TGTGCCAGCAGCCCTCGGTATCTAGATACGCAGTATTTT
once	TRBV30	TRBJ1-2	-	CAWSVVRLYGYTF	TGTGCCTGGAGTGTAGTCAGACTCTATGGCTACACCTTC
few	TRBV27	TRBJ1-5	-	CASSPTGNQPQHF	TGTGCCAGCAGTCCGACAGGAAATCAGCCCCAGCATTTT
-	TRBV6-5	TRBJ2-1	-	CASSYSRGRSYNEQFF	TGTGCCAGCAGTTACTCACGGGGCCGATCCTACAATGAGCAGTTCTTC
once	TRBV7-8	TRBJ1-1	-	CASTAAFRVNTEAFF	TGTGCCAGCACCGCCGCCTTTAGGGTGAACACTGAAGCTTTCTTT
-	TRBV11-3	TRBJ2-1	TRBD2	CASSPGGAGNNEQFF	TGTGCCAGCAGCCCTGGAGGAGCGGGGAACAATGAGCAGTTCTTC
-	TRBV5-5	TRBJ1-2	-	CASTPHLGPALGGYTF	TGTGCCAGCACCCCCCATCTGGGGCCCGCCCTGGGGGGCTACACCTTC
-	TRBV7-9	TRBJ2-7	TRBD1	CASSFSGTASTEQYF	TGTGCCAGCAGTTTCTCCGGGACAGCGTCTACCGAGCAGTACTTC
-	TRBV28	TRBJ2-1	-	CASSPSTAFEQFF	TGTGCCAGCAGTCCTTCGACAGCCTTCGAGCAGTTCTTC
-	TRBV7-9	TRBJ1-5	-	CASSPDGNQPQHF	TGTGCCAGCAGTCCCGACGGGAATCAGCCCCAGCATTTT
-	TRBV7-8	TRBJ2-7	-	CASSLERGVEQYF	TGTGCCAGCAGCTTAGAACGAGGGGTCGAGCAGTACTTC
-	TRBV21-1	TRBJ2-5	-	CASSKAGLQETQYF	TGTGCCAGCAGCAAAGCTGGACTACAAGAGACCCAGTACTTC
-	TRBV7-9	TRBJ2-3	TRBD2	CASSPGRAGRADTQYF	TGTGCCAGCAGCCCGGGGAGGGCAGGGAGGGCGGATACGCAGTATTTT
-	TRBV30	TRBJ2-7	-	CAWSPRGAEEQYF	TGTGCCTGGTCCCCCCGGGGGGCCGAGGAGCAGTACTTC
once	TRBV7-9	TRBJ1-1	-	CASSFNGDNTEAFF	TGTGCCAGCAGCTTCAACGGGGACAACACTGAAGCTTTCTTT
-	TRBV5-1	TRBJ2-7	-	CASSLEWPSSYEQYF	TGCGCCAGCAGCTTGGAATGGCCAAGCTCCTACGAGCAGTACTTC
-	TRBV7-9	TRBJ1-6	-	CASSHRVSPLHF	TGTGCCAGCAGCCACAGGGTTTCACCCCTCCACTTT
-	TRBV5-6	TRBJ2-7	TRBD2	CASSLVGLAAYEQYF	TGTGCCAGCAGCTTGGTCGGGCTAGCGGCTTACGAGCAGTACTTC
-	TRBV30	TRBJ1-4	TRBD1	CAWRPGTGNTNEKLFF	TGTGCCTGGAGACCCGGGACAGGGAATACTAATGAAAAACTGTTTTTT
-	TRBV2	TRBJ2-7	TRBD2	CASTHWASGGYEQYF	TGTGCCAGCACCCATTGGGCTAGCGGGGGTTACGAGCAGTACTTC
-	TRBV18	TRBJ1-2	-	CASSPPTDYGYTF	TGTGCCAGCTCACCACCGACAGATTATGGCTACACCTTC
-	TRBV6-6	TRBJ1-4	TRBD1	CASSSGTGVEKLFF	TGTGCCAGCAGTTCCGGGACAGGGGTTGAAAAACTGTTTTTT
-	TRBV25-1	TRBJ2-7	-	CASWDSSSYEQYF	TGTGCCAGCTGGGACTCCAGCTCCTACGAGCAGTACTTC
-	TRBV10-3	TRBJ2-7	-	CATESSYEQYF	TGTGCCACGGAGAGCTCCTACGAGCAGTACTTC
-	TRBV19	TRBJ1-5	-	CASRDGGFGQDNQPQHF	TGTGCCAGTCGCGACGGGGGATTCGGCCAAGACAATCAGCCCCAGCATTTT
-	TRBV5-1	TRBJ1-1	-	CASSRYRNTEAFF	TGCGCCAGCAGCCGATATCGAAACACTGAAGCTTTCTTT
-	TRBV4-1	TRBJ1-2	-	CASSRPTGLYGYTF	TGCGCCAGCAGCCGCCCCACAGGCCTCTATGGCTACACCTTC
-	TRBV7-9	TRBJ1-6	-	CASSSLGNSPLHF	TGTGCCAGCAGCTCATTGGGCAATTCACCCCTCCACTTT
-	TRBV5-1	TRBJ1-1	-	CASSFTADRPEAFF	TGCGCCAGCAGCTTTACAGCCGATCGCCCTGAAGCTTTCTTT
-	TRBV11-3	TRBJ1-2	TRBD1	CASSVTGGYGYTF	TGTGCCAGCAGCGTGACAGGGGGATATGGCTACACCTTC
-	TRBV27	TRBJ1-2	TRBD1	CASSYRGLSGGYTF	TGTGCCAGCAGCTACAGGGGCCTATCCGGTGGCTACACCTTC
-	TRBV6-6	TRBJ2-7	TRBD2	CASSYSSGRAAGEQYF	TGTGCCAGCAGTTACTCGAGCGGGAGGGCCGCCGGAGAGCAGTACTTC
-	TRBV30	TRBJ2-7	-	CAWSRQVTEQYF	TGTGCCTGGAGTCGACAGGTCACGGAGCAGTACTTC
-	TRBV6-6	TRBJ2-7	TRBD1	CASRRDRRDEQYF	TGTGCCAGCAGACGGGACAGGCGCGACGAGCAGTACTTC
-	TRBV7-9	TRBJ1-1	-	CAATGANTEAFF	TGTGCAGCAACAGGAGCGAACACTGAAGCTTTCTTT
-	TRBV29-1	TRBJ2-7	TRBD1	CSAQTGGRYEQYF	TGCAGCGCTCAGACAGGGGGCAGGTACGAGCAGTACTTC
-	TRBV5-4	TRBJ1-6	TRBD1	CASSLGGGTVDSPLHF	TGTGCCAGCAGCTTGGGGGGAGGGACAGTTGATTCACCCCTCCACTTT
-	TRBV18	TRBJ2-1	-	CASSPMAAVPEQFF	TGTGCCAGCTCACCAATGGCAGCCGTGCCTGAGCAGTTCTTC
-	TRBV30	TRBJ2-1	TRBD2	CAWRGAGGNEQFF	TGTGCCTGGAGAGGAGCGGGAGGTAATGAGCAGTTCTTC
-	TRBV27	TRBJ2-2	TRBD1	CASKTTGSTGELFF	TGTGCCAGCAAAACGACAGGGAGCACCGGGGAGCTGTTTTTT
-	TRBV5-6	TRBJ1-4	-	CASSFGQSAEKLFF	TGTGCCAGCAGCTTCGGGCAGTCTGCTGAAAAACTGTTTTTT
once	TRBV11-2	TRBJ2-1	-	CASSLLGNEQFF	TGTGCCAGCAGCTTATTAGGCAATGAGCAGTTCTTC
-	TRBV27	TRBJ2-5	-	CASSLWETQYF	TGTGCCAGCAGTTTATGGGAGACCCAGTACTTC
-	TRBV6-6	TRBJ2-3	TRBD2	CASSYGREATDTQYF	TGTGCCAGCAGTTACGGACGGGAGGCCACAGATACGCAGTATTTT
once	TRBV7-9	TRBJ2-5	TRBD2	CASSLRGVLKQETQYF	TGTGCCAGCAGCTTACGGGGGGTGCTAAAACAAGAGACCCAGTACTTC